This T cell receptor (beta chain) emerged from a study of regulatory T cells in long-lasting Graves disease. Noted time point: newly diagnosed GD, antithyroid drugs for less than 3 months. PBMC RNA served as the TCR library source. This clonotype appeared a few times. Germline V gene sequence: CDR1 SGHTA, CDR2 FQGTGA. V was pared by 1 base and J by 1 base, with 13 bases between. This CDR3 has 16 amino acids. Building the TCR beta libraries relied on iRepertoire HTBI primers, and CDR3 regions underwent Arm-PCR. TCRdb recomputed calls from the multiplex PCR reads with MiXCR, one row per CDR3 protein. Of approximately 400,000 distinct CDR3 sequences listed, about an eighth are singletons. These data also featured in a second study, about T cells in Graves' hyperthyroidism and ophthalmopathy. From that second work: Uncontrolled infections, other autoimmune diseases, pregnancy or lactation led to exclusion of patients. Primed by the HTBI set, a first-round RT-PCR was run on the TCR CDR3.

The TCR was taken from a young woman with Graves disease. The chain uses TRBV7-3 and TRBJ1-1, with TRBD1 as a possible D gene (5 bases). The material sequenced was peripheral blood mononuclear cells (PBMCs), taken at new diagnosis, from a patient treated with antithyroid drugs. CDR3 bases: TGTGCCAGCAGCTTAAATGTCCAGGGAAAGAACACTGAAGCTTTCTTT. The encoded protein is CASSLNVQGKNTEAFF.